This T cell receptor (beta chain) was captured in a study of shared clonotypes between healthy human individuals. Study results and caveats: Sharing of clonotypes among donors was expected to vary with sequencing depth. With few donors, the genetic and exposure-history diversity represented was limited.

As regards this clone: The antigen remains undetermined.

TCRdb's copy holds only in-frame clones and misses some; the assay was immunoSEQ multiplex PCR. In the table there are about 490,000 clones, 79% of which are singletons. Per germline, CDR1 MNHNY and CDR2 SVGAGI (reference sequence). CDR3 length: 13 residues. The V gene end was trimmed by 7 bases and the J gene end by 5 bases; junction bases not matched to a gene: 6. Sequences were obtained from PBMCs. The chain links TRBV6-6 to TRBJ2-7, with TRBD1 matching 9 bases. This sequence was found in a woman between 40 and 55 years old in good health. Some clones in this sample may be carry-over from other donors' samples. The chain's CDR3 is CASNHRGQNEQYF. DNA of the CDR3: TGTGCCAGCAACCACAGGGGGCAAAACGAGCAGTACTTC.